The 7 T cell receptor beta chains reported below all come from one sample, sequenced in a study of T cells in Graves' hyperthyroidism and ophthalmopathy (dated by TCRdb to between 2018 and 2021). The library was prepared using multiplex PCR. TCRdb shows the sequencer as Illumina HiSeq 2000. The TCR beta CDR3 regions were amplified from RNA transcripts. For the first round of RT-PCR on the TCR CDR3, the HTBI primer set was used together with the Qiagen OneStep RT-PCR kit. TCRdb reran the public reads through fastp at Q25 and MiXCR, keeping productive beta chains. Here each entry gathers all rows of one CDR3 protein and keeps the most common genes and DNA. Within this sample are hundreds of thousands of distinct CDR3 sequences, with about 14% of them counted one time only. The top ten clonotypes cover about 9.4% of the sample. The sequenced sample was blood. The receptor set was obtained from a woman between 18 and 29 years old with Graves' hyperthyroidism.

There are many counts of this clonotype. The CDR3 is CASSLGIHEQFF. In DNA, the CDR3 is TGTGCCAGCAGCTTGGGAATACATGAGCAGTTCTTC. This chain connects TRBV5-5 to TRBJ2-1, with D unresolved. Trimming left V 0 bases short and J 8 bases short, with 6 bases between. The CDR3 totals 12 residues. Germline V gives CDR1 SGHKS, CDR2 YYEKEE (reference sequence).

In regard to this clonotype: One base away lies a much larger clone, so this may be a sequencing read error. The chain has TRBV27 and TRBJ1-2; 7 nucleotides agree with TRBD1. Germline CDR1 is MNHEY and CDR2 is SMNVEV (reference sequence). The CDR3 spans 16 residues. This CDR3 is CAGSFSHTGVGYGYTF. CDR3 sequence (DNA): TGTGCCGGCAGTTTTAGCCACACAGGGGTAGGGTATGGCTACACCTTC.

As to this clonotype: An end of the junction differs from the germline gene, which may be a read error. The V gene is TRBV10-3, the J gene TRBJ2-5, with D tentatively TRBD1 or TRBD2 (5 bases each). Germline V CDR1 and CDR2: ENHRY, SYGVKD. This CDR3 has 17 amino acids. CDR3 in DNA: TGTGCCATCAGTGACCCCGGGATAGGGGAGCCTCAAGAGGCCCAGTACTTC. As protein: CAISDPGIGEPQEAQYF.

This clonotype came up a few times. The chain has TRBV19 and TRBJ1-2; D not certain. CDR3 length equals 11 residues. The V and J ends lost 6 bases and 3 bases respectively, with 5 bases between them. Germline CDR1 reads LNHDA; CDR2 reads SQIVND (reference sequence). The CDR3 is CASRTYYGYTF. In DNA, the CDR3 is TGTGCCAGTAGGACGTACTATGGCTACACCTTC.

This clonotype was recorded a few times. V is TRBV6-5 and J is TRBJ1-2, with D possibly being TRBD1 (6 bases). The CDR3 contains 16 residues. Germline values: CDR1 MNHEY, CDR2 SVGAGI. The germline V and J ends were trimmed by 0 bases and 4 bases, with 15 bases remaining between them. DNA for the CDR3: TGTGCCAGCAGTTACTCTCCGGGGGCGTCGAGCTATGGCTACACCTTC. This sequence encodes CASSYSPGASSYGYTF.

This clonotype has only a few counts. The rearrangement uses TRBV20-1 and TRBJ2-1; 11 positions agree with TRBD1. The CDR3 runs to 12 residues. V lost 4 bases to trimming and J lost 8 bases; unmatched junction nucleotides: 1. Germline V gene lookup returns CDR1 DFQATT and CDR2 SNEGSKA (reference sequence). The CDR3 is CSAMDRGHEQFF. In nucleotides, the CDR3 is TGCAGTGCTATGGACAGGGGGCATGAGCAGTTCTTC.

In this sample, this clonotype turned up many times. This chain joins TRBV11-2 and TRBJ2-1; D not certain. This CDR3 spans 13 amino acids. The V and J ends lost 3 bases and 6 bases respectively, with 9 bases between them. Per germline, CDR1 SGHAT and CDR2 FQNNGV. CDR3 DNA: TGTGCCAGCAGCTTGGTTACCATCAATGAGCAGTTCTTC. Protein: CASSLVTINEQFF.